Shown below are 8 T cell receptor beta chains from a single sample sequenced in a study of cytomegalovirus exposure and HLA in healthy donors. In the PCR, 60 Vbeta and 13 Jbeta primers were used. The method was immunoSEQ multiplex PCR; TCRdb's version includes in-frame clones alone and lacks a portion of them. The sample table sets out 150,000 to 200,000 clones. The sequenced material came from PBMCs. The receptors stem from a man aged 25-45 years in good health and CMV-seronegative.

CDR3 amino acids: CARGVSTDTQYF. CDR3 nucleotide sequence: TGTGCCCGCGGCGTCAGCACAGATACGCAGTATTTT. The rearrangement joins TRBV30 to TRBJ2-3; unclear D gene. Germline assignment: CDR1 GTSNPN and CDR2 SVGIG (reference sequence). V gave up 8 bases and J gave up 0 bases, with 9 bases separating them. This CDR3 has 12 residues.

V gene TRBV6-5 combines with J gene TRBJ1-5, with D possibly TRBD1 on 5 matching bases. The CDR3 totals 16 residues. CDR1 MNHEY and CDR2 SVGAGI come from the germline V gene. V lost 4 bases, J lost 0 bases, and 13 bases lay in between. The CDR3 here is CASSSTPGLSNQPQHF. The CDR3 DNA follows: TGTGCCAGCAGTTCGACTCCGGGACTTAGCAATCAGCCCCAGCATTTT.

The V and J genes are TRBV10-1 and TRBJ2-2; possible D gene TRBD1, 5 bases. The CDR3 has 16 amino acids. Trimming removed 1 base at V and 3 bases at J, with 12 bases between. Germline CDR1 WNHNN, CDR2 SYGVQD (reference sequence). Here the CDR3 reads CASSEFVGAYTGELFF. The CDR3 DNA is TGCGCCAGCAGTGAGTTCGTAGGGGCCTACACCGGGGAGCTGTTTTTT.

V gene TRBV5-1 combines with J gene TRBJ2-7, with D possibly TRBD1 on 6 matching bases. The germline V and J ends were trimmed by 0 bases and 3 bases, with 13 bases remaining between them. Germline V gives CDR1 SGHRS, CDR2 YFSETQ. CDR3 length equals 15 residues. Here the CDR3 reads CASSLEQGAFYEQYF. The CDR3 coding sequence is TGCGCCAGCAGCTTGGAACAGGGCGCCTTCTACGAGCAGTACTTC.

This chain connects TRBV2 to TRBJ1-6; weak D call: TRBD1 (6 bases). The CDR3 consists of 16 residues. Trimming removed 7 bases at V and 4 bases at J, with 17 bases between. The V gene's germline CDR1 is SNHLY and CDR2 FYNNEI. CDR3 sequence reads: CASIGSQGSYNSPLHF. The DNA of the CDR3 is TGTGCCAGCATAGGGTCCCAGGGGAGTTATAATTCACCCCTCCACTTT.

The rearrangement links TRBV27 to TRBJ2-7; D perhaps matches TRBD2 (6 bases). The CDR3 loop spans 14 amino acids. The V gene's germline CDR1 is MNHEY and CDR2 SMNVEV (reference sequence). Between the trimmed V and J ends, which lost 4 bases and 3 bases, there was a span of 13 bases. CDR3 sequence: CASSSADYYYEQYF. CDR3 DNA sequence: TGTGCCAGCAGTTCAGCGGACTACTACTACGAGCAGTACTTC.

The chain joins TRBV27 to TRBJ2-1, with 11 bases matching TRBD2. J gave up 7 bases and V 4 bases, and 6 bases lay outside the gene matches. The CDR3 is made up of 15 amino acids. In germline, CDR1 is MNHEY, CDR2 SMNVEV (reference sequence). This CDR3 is CASSYGTSGRNEQFF. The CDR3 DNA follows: TGTGCCAGCAGTTACGGGACTAGCGGAAGAAATGAGCAGTTCTTC.

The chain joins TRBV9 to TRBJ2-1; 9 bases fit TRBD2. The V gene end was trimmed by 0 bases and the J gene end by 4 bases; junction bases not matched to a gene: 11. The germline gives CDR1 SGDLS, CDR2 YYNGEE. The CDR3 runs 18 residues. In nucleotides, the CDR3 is TGTGCCAGCAGCGTAGTTGGCGGGAGGGCCTTGAGGTACAATGAGCAGTTCTTC. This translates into CASSVVGGRALRYNEQFF. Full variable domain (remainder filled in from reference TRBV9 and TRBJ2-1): DSGVTQTPKHLITATGQRVTLRCSPRSGDLSVYWYQQSLDQGLQFLIQYYNGEERAKGNILERFSAQQFPDLHSELNLSSLELGDSALYFCASSVVGGRALRYNEQFFGPGTRLTVL.